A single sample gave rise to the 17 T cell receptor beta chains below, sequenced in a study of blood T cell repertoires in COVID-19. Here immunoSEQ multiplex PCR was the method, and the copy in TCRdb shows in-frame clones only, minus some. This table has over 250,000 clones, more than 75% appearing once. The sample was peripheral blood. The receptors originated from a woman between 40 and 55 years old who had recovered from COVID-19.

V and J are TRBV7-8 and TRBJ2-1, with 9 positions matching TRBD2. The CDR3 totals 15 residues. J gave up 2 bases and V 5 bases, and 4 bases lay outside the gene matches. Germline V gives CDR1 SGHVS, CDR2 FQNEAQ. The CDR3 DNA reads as TGTGCCAGCAGCAACCCTAGCGGGGCCTACAATGAGCAGTTCTTC. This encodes CASSNPSGAYNEQFF. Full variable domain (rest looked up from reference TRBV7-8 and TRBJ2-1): GAGVSQSPRYKVAKRGQDVALRCDPISGHVSLFWYQQALGQGPEFLTYFQNEAQLDKSGLPSDRFFAERPEGSVSTLKIQRTQQEDSAVYLCASSNPSGAYNEQFFGPGTRLTVL.

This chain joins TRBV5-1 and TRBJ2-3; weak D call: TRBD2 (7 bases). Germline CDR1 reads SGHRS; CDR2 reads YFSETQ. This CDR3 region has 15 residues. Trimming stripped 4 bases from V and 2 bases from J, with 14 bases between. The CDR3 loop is CASSLRGGYTDTQYF. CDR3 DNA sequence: TGCGCCAGCAGCCTTAGGGGGGGCTACACAGATACGCAGTATTTT.

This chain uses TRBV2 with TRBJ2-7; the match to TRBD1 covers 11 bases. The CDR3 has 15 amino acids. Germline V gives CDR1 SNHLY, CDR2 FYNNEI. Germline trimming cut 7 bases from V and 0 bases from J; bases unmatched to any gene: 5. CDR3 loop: CASTLGTGGSYEQYF. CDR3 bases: TGTGCCAGCACCCTCGGGACAGGGGGCTCCTACGAGCAGTACTTC.

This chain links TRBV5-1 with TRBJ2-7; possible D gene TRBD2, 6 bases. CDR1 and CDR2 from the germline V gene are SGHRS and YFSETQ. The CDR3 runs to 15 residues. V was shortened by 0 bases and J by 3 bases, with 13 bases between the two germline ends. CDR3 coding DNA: TGCGCCAGCAGCTTGGCCGGAGGGTCGCTCTACGAGCAGTACTTC. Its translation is CASSLAGGSLYEQYF.

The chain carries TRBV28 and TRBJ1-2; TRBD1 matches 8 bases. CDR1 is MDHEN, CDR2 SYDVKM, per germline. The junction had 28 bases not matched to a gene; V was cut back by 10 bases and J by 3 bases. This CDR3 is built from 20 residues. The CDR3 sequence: CATMVSRKNRGGGIHYGYTF. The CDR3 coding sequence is TGTGCCACCATGGTCAGCCGAAAAAACAGGGGGGGTGGGATACACTATGGCTACACCTTC.

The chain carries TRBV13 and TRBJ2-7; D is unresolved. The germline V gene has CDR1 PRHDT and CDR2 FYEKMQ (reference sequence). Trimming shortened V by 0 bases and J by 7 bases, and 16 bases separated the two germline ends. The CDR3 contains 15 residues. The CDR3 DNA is TGTGCCAGCAGCTTAGGCAGGTCCCCTGCGTCTGAGCAGTACTTC. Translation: CASSLGRSPASEQYF.

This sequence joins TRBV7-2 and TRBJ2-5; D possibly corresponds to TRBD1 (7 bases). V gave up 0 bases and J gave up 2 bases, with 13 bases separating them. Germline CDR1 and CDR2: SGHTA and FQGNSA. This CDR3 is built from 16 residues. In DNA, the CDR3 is TGTGCCAGCAGCTTAGCGACGGCAGGGGGGCAAGAGACCCAGTACTTC. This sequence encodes CASSLATAGGQETQYF.

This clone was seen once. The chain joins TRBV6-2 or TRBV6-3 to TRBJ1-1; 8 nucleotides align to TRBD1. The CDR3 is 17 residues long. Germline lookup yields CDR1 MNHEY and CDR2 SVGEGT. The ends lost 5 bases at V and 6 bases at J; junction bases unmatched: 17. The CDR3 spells CASSAQDRGGSRAEAFF. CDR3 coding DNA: TGTGCCAGCAGTGCCCAAGACAGGGGAGGGAGTAGGGCTGAAGCTTTCTTT.

CDR3 sequence (DNA): TGCGCCAGCAGCCAAGATAGTGGGCACGACCTATCTTCACCCCTCCACTTT. This translates into CASSQDSGHDLSSPLHF. The V and J genes are TRBV4-3 and TRBJ1-6; D call uncertain. Trimming removed 0 bases from V and 9 bases from J, with 18 bases in between. Germline CDR1 reads LGHNA; CDR2 reads YSLEER. The CDR3 is made up of 17 amino acids.

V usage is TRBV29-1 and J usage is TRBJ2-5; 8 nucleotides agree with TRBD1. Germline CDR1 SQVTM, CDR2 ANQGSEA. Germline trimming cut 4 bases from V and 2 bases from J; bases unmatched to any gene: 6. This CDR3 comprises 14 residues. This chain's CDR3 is CSVVTGGLQETQYF. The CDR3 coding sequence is TGCAGCGTTGTAACAGGGGGTCTACAAGAGACCCAGTACTTC.

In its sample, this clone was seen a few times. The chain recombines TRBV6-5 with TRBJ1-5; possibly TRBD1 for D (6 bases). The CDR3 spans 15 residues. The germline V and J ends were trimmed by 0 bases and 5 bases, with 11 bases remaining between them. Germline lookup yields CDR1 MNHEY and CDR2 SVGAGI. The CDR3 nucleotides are TGTGCCAGCAGTTACTCCTGGGACAAGGATCAGCCCCAGCATTTT. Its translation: CASSYSWDKDQPQHF.

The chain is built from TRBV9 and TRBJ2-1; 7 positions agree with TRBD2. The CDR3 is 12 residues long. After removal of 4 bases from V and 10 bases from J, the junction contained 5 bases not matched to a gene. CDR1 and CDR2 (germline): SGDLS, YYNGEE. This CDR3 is CASSHGGGEQFF. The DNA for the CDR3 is TGTGCCAGCAGCCACGGGGGAGGGGAGCAGTTCTTC.

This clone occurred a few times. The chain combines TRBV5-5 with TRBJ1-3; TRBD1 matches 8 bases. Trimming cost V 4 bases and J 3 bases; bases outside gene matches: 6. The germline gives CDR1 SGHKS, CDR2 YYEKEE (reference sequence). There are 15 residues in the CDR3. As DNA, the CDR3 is TGTGCCAGCAGCGATCAGGGGGCATTTGGAAACACCATATATTTT. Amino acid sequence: CASSDQGAFGNTIYF.

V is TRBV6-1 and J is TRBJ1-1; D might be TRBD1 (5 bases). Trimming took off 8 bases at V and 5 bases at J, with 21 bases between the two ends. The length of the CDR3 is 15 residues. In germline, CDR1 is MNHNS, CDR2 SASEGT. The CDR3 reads CASPLKAGLETEAFF. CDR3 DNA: TGTGCCAGCCCTCTCAAGGCAGGGCTGGAGACTGAAGCTTTCTTT.

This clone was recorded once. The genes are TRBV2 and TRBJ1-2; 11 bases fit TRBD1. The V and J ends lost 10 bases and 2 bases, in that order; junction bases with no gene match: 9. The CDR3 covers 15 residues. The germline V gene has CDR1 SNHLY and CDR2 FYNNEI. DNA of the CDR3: TGTGCCATACCGGACAGGGGGCGTGGGAACTATGGCTACACCTTC. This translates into CAIPDRGRGNYGYTF.

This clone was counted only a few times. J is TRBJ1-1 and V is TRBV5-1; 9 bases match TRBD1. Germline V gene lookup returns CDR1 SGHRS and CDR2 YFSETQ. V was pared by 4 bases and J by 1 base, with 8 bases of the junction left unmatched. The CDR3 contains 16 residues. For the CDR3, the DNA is TGCGCCAGCAGCCCATCTCCGGACAGGGGGAACACTGAAGCTTTCTTT. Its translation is CASSPSPDRGNTEAFF.

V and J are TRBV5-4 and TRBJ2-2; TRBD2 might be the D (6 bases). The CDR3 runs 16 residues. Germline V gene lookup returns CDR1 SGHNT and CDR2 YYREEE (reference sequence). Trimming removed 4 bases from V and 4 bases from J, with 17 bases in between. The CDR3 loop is CASSPLEGQGTGELFF. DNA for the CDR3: TGTGCCAGCAGCCCCTTGGAGGGTCAGGGCACCGGGGAGCTGTTTTTT. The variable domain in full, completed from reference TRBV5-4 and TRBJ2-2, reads ETGVTQSPTHLIKTRGQQVTLRCSSQSGHNTVSWYQQALGQGPQFIFQYYREEENGRGNFPPRFSGLQFPNYSSELNVNALELDDSALYLCASSPLEGQGTGELFFGEGSRLTVL.